This T cell receptor beta chain was recovered during a study of blood T cell repertoires in COVID-19. The CDR3 covers 17 residues. The germline gives CDR1 SQVTM, CDR2 ANQGSEA. The V gene lost 3 bases and the J gene lost 5 bases, with 25 bases spanning the gap. Assay used: immunoSEQ multiplex PCR; TCRdb lists only in-frame clones, some missing. The table lists approximately 230,000 clones, approximately 89% of them singletons, with around 6.5% in the top ten. Sequencing was carried out using peripheral blood. The receptor was isolated from a woman aged 30 to 39 with COVID-19, enrolled during active disease. The rearrangement uses TRBV29-1 and TRBJ1-1; no firm D call. DNA for the CDR3: TGCAGCGTTGAGGCCATAATACAAAACCCAACGAAGACTGAAGCTTTCTTT. Its protein is CSVEAIIQNPTKTEAFF.